The 8 T cell receptor beta chains given below trace back to one sample, sequenced in a study. Using its own MiXCR run on the 5' RACE reads, TCRdb lists one record per CDR3 protein. The sample lists about 50,000 distinct CDR3 sequences; 15% to 20% were seen once. Sequenced sample: naive CD4+ T cells sorted from blood. Specified subset: naive CD4+ T cells, CD4+CD45RA+CD25-. The receptors stem from a female donor with breast cancer.

This clonotype has ten or more counts. The chain couples TRBV7-9 to TRBJ1-2; TRBD1 aligns across 9 bases. The trim removed 5 bases at V and 4 bases at J, leaving 5 bases unmatched. In germline, CDR1 is SEHNR, CDR2 FQNEAQ (reference sequence). CDR3 length: 14 residues. In nucleotides, the CDR3 is TGTGCCAGCAGCCCGCAGACAGGGGGCTATGGCTACACCTTC. It translates to CASSPQTGGYGYTF.

This clonotype occurred a few times. The CDR3 DNA follows: TGTGCTTCGCCTTTAGGGACAGGGAGCTCCTACAATGAGCAGTTCTTC. Encoded protein: CASPLGTGSSYNEQFF. This rearrangement joins TRBV7-9 to TRBJ2-1, with TRBD1 identical over 9 bases. The CDR3 length is 16 residues. The germline gives CDR1 SEHNR, CDR2 FQNEAQ (reference sequence).

V and J are TRBV6-1 and TRBJ1-2, with TRBD1 identical over 7 bases. V dropped 4 bases and J dropped 1; count of bases not matched to a gene: 15. Germline loops: CDR1 MNHNS, CDR2 SASEGT. The CDR3 consists of 18 residues. The CDR3: CASSGQGGLSHFNYGYTF. CDR3 coding DNA: TGTGCCAGCAGTGGTCAGGGGGGCCTCTCACACTTTAACTATGGCTACACCTTC.

The CDR3 DNA reads TGTGCCAGCAGCCCGGAGGGTGAAAAACTGTTTTTT. Amino acids: CASSPEGEKLFF. The chain has TRBV7-9 and TRBJ1-4, with unresolved D. CDR1 and CDR2 (germline): SEHNR, FQNEAQ (reference sequence). Trimming took 5 bases from V and 7 from J, leaving 8 bases between them. This CDR3 has 12 amino acids.

This clonotype was observed at least ten times. The chain has TRBV7-3 and TRBJ2-3; D ambiguous. V gave up 2 bases and J gave up 3 bases, with 6 bases separating them. This CDR3 has 13 residues. Germline V gives CDR1 SGHTA, CDR2 FQGTGA. The CDR3 reads CASSLFGTDTQYF. The CDR3 region has the DNA TGTGCCAGCAGCTTATTCGGAACAGATACGCAGTATTTT.

This clonotype was seen only a few times. V gene TRBV6-1 combines with J gene TRBJ2-7; no reliable D call. This CDR3 has 14 residues. V lost 0 bases to trimming and J lost 2 bases, with 8 bases between them. Germline V lookup: CDR1 MNHNS, CDR2 SASEGT. The CDR3 loop is CASSEAQRAYEQYF. DNA for the CDR3: TGTGCCAGCAGTGAAGCGCAAAGAGCCTACGAGCAGTACTTC.

This clonotype was seen a handful of times. J is TRBJ2-1 and V is TRBV5-1; either TRBD1 or TRBD2 may supply D (6 bases each). This CDR3 contains 14 residues. Deletions cut 3 bases from V and 10 bases from J, with 17 bases between. The germline V gene has CDR1 SGHRS and CDR2 YFSETQ. The CDR3 bases are TGCGCCAGCAGCTGGGGTAGGGGGGAGAGGGAGCAGTTCTTC. It is translated as CASSWGRGEREQFF.

This clonotype was observed a handful of times. The rearrangement joins TRBV4-1 to TRBJ2-7, with a possible D match to TRBD2 (5 bases). V lost 1 base and J lost 6, with 13 bases in between. This CDR3 region has 14 residues. Germline-derived CDR1 and CDR2 are MGHRA and YSYEKL. CDR3 sequence: CASSQVYGESEQYF. In DNA form, the CDR3 reads TGCGCCAGCAGCCAAGTGTACGGGGAAAGCGAGCAGTACTTC.